This T cell receptor (beta chain) was sequenced during a study of vaccination and CD4 T cells after COVID-19. The overall study: Overlapping SARS-CoV-2, HCoV-NL63, HCoV-OC43 and HCoV-229E spike peptides were used to stimulate cells.

About this clonotype itself: What it binds is not known.

The germline CDR1 and CDR2 sequences are SGHNT and YENEEA. After removal of 5 bases from V and 4 bases from J, the junction contained 6 bases not matched to a gene. This CDR3 has 15 amino acids. CD4+ T cells that had been cultured provided DNA sequenced with the Oncomine TCR Beta short-read assay. TCRdb processed the PCR reads anew with MiXCR; each CDR3 protein has one entry. Of approximately 15,000 distinct CDR3 sequences listed, about half are singletons. As to treatment: roughly ten-day PBMC culture with coronavirus spike peptide pools or control peptides (ViraFEST assay). The source material was CD4+ T cells from blood, cultured in vitro. The sequence was obtained from a human donor who had recovered from COVID-19. V gene TRBV11-3 combines with J gene TRBJ2-3; 10 positions match TRBD1. The CDR3 is CASSPRQGAADTQYF. The CDR3, as DNA: TGTGCCAGCAGCCCGCGACAGGGGGCGGCAGATACGCAGTATTTT.